The 30 T cell receptor beta chains listed next were all sequenced from one sample in a study of T cells in women clearing cervical HPV infection. Profiled with immunoSEQ multiplex PCR; TCRdb holds only in-frame clones, not every one. The sample totals fewer than 40,000 clones. The sequencing sample was made of blood buffy coat. Receptors originate from a woman aged 18-70 years with a cervical HPV16 infection that either progressed to CIN3+ or cleared (not recorded which).

Of note for this clone: The sequenced fragment ends 3 residues before the CDR3 boundary, so the rest is inferred from the germline J gene. This rearrangement joins TRBV19 to TRBJ1-4, with 9 bases that match TRBD1. The CDR3 runs to 14 residues. The germline V gene has CDR1 LNHDA and CDR2 SQIVND (reference sequence). The J segment lost 7 bases and the V segment lost 8 bases, leaving 8 bases of the junction unmatched. Partial CDR3 DNA: TGTGCCAGTTGTCTGGGACAGGGTGGTGAAAAA. Its translation is CASCLGQGGEK. The entire CDR3 is CASCLGQGGEKLFF.

Comments on this clone: The CDR3 is cut off 3 residues early in the read; its end comes from the germline J gene. This chain uses TRBV4-2 with TRBJ2-3, with 11 bases fitting TRBD2. J gave up 4 bases and V 2 bases, and 5 bases lay outside the gene matches. Germline V lookup: CDR1 LGHNA, CDR2 YNFKEQ. CDR3 size: 16 residues. The CDR3 protein is CASSQFPGLAADTQYF. Partial CDR3 DNA: TGTGCCAGCAGCCAATTCCCGGGACTAGCGGCAGATACG.

Turning to this clone: The read gets to within 3 residues of the CDR3 end, and the germline J gene fills in the rest. This sequence joins TRBV11-2 and TRBJ1-3; TRBD1 is a possible D gene (6 bases). This CDR3 has 14 residues. The germline V gene encodes CDR1 SGHAT and CDR2 FQNNGV. The V end was cut by 5 bases, the J end by 2 bases, with 10 bases between. The sequenced part of the CDR3 DNA is TGTGCCAGCAGCCAACAGGGACCTGGAAACACC. It yields the protein CASSQQGPGNT. The whole CDR3 protein is CASSQQGPGNTIYF.

A note on this clone: The read ends 3 residues shy of where the CDR3 ends; the end is completed using the germline J gene. The chain is built from TRBV2 and TRBJ1-5; a possible D gene is TRBD1 (5 bases). V gave up 10 bases and J gave up 0 bases, with 16 bases separating them. The CDR3 is 15 residues long. CDR1 SNHLY and CDR2 FYNNEI come from the germline V gene. This CDR3 is CATSGGGYSNQPQHF. CDR3 DNA (partial): TGTGCCACCTCGGGGGGGGGTTATAGCAATCAGCCC. The whole variable domain, remainder taken from reference TRBV2 and TRBJ1-5, is EPEVTQTPSHQVTQMGQEVILRCVPISNHLYFYWYRQILGQKVEFLVSFYNNEISEKSEIFDDQFSVERPDGSNFTLKIRSTKLEDSAMYFCATSGGGYSNQPQHFGDGTRLSIL.

With regard to this clone: The read is 3 residues too short to cover the CDR3 end, so that end is filled in from the germline J gene. The genes are TRBV12-3 or TRBV12-4 and TRBJ2-7, with 8 bases matching TRBD2. With 7 bases clipped from V and 4 bases from J, the junction kept 6 bases outside the gene matches. CDR3 length: 13 residues. CDR3 DNA, as far as it was read: TGTGCCAGCAAGAGCGGGGGTACTTACGAG. It translates to CASKSGGTYE. The CDR3, in full, reads CASKSGGTYEQYF.

Points on this clone: The read ends 3 residues early relative to the CDR3; the germline J gene fills the gap. The chain recombines TRBV18 with TRBJ2-1; TRBD2 agrees at 8 bases. Trimming took 2 bases from V and 6 from J; bases not matched to a gene: 3. This CDR3 has 14 residues. Per the germline V gene, CDR1 is KGHSH and CDR2 is LQKENI. CDR3 residues: CASSPKRGSNEQFF. Incomplete CDR3 DNA: TGTGCCAGCTCACCAAAGCGGGGGTCCAATGAG.

Turning to this clone: Coverage ceases 3 residues before the CDR3 finishes, and the germline J gene fills in the end. The chain uses TRBV20-1 and TRBJ1-3; TRBD1 might be the D (5 bases). The CDR3 totals 14 residues. CDR1 and CDR2 from the germline V gene are DFQATT and SNEGSKA (reference sequence). V gave up 5 bases and J gave up 2 bases, with 13 bases separating them. This chain's CDR3 is CSAGTPRAGNTIYF. CDR3 bases read: TGCAGTGCTGGAACCCCCAGGGCTGGAAACACC.

In regard to this clone: Read sequence stops 3 residues before the CDR3 end, and the germline J gene provides the missing end. V usage is TRBV5-1 and J usage is TRBJ2-5, with D perhaps matching TRBD1 (5 bases). This CDR3 comprises 16 residues. From germline, CDR1 is SGHRS and CDR2 YFSETQ. V lost 0 bases, J lost 4 bases, and 16 bases lay in between. CDR3 sequence: CASSLVQGRFLETQYF. The sequenced CDR3 bases are TGCGCCAGCAGCTTGGTTCAGGGCCGGTTTCTAGAGACC. Full variable domain (rest looked up from reference TRBV5-1 and TRBJ2-5): KAGVTQTPRYLIKTRGQQVTLSCSPISGHRSVSWYQQTPGQGLQFLFEYFSETQRNKGNFPGRFSGRQFSNSRSEMNVSTLELGDSALYLCASSLVQGRFLETQYFGPGTRLLVL.

Comment on this clone: The read falls 3 residues short of the CDR3 end, and the missing part is taken from the germline J gene. The genes are TRBV7-9 and TRBJ2-2; the D is unclear. Germline V lookup: CDR1 SEHNR, CDR2 FQNEAQ (reference sequence). V was pared by 1 base and J by 7 bases, with 7 bases between. The CDR3 covers 13 residues. The part of the CDR3 DNA that was read is TGTGCCAGCAGCTTAGTCGTCGGCGGGGAG. This encodes CASSLVVGGE. The whole CDR3 protein reads CASSLVVGGELFF.

A note on this clone: The CDR3 goes on 3 residues after the read ends, and that part is filled in from the germline J gene. The V and J genes are TRBV11-3 and TRBJ1-1; D might be TRBD1 (5 bases). The V end lost 1 base, the J end lost 5 bases, and 14 bases lay between the germline ends. The CDR3 is made up of 15 amino acids. The V gene's germline CDR1 is SGHNT and CDR2 YENEEA. The CDR3 is CASSLVQGVGTEAFF. The covered CDR3 bases are TGTGCCAGCAGCTTAGTCCAGGGCGTCGGGACTGAA.

Notes on this clone: The read halts 3 residues ahead of the CDR3 end, with the missing end drawn from the germline J gene. The chain uses TRBV20-1 and TRBJ2-7; TRBD2 agrees at 11 bases. This CDR3 is 14 amino acids long. V was clipped by 3 bases and J by 3 bases; unmatched bases: 4. The germline gives CDR1 DFQATT, CDR2 SNEGSKA (reference sequence). The CDR3 is CSASSSGGLYEQYF. The sequenced CDR3 bases are TGCAGTGCTAGTTCTAGCGGGGGGCTCTACGAG.

About this clone: Read coverage stops 3 residues before the CDR3 terminus; the germline J gene supplies the remainder. The genes are TRBV20-1 and TRBJ2-3; 9 positions match TRBD2. V shed 0 bases, J shed 5 bases, and the junction held 6 bases outside the gene matches. The V gene's germline CDR1 is DFQATT and CDR2 SNEGSKA (reference sequence). The CDR3 is 15 amino acids. CDR3 region: CSARDSSGGKDTQYF. The CDR3 bases that were read are TGCAGTGCTAGAGATTCGAGCGGGGGGAAAGATACG.

Of note for this clone: The CDR3 end falls 3 residues outside the read, so it is completed with the germline J gene. The V and J genes are TRBV19 and TRBJ1-5, with TRBD1 matching over 7 bases. CDR1 LNHDA and CDR2 SQIVND come from the germline V gene (reference sequence). Losses at the gene ends were 7 bases for V and 4 bases for J; bases not matched to a gene: 19. This CDR3 comprises 18 residues. The chain's CDR3 is CASTNDPQGLAGNQPQHF. The CDR3 DNA, read in part, is TGTGCCAGTACCAACGACCCACAGGGGCTGGCGGGAAATCAGCCC.

Concerning this clone itself: The read gets to within 3 residues of the CDR3 end, and the germline J gene fills in the rest. J is TRBJ2-4 and V is TRBV29-1; D remains ambiguous. V dropped 5 bases and J dropped 0 bases, with 11 bases sitting between them. The CDR3 covers 14 residues. The germline V gene encodes CDR1 SQVTM and CDR2 ANQGSEA. The CDR3 DNA, read in part, is TGCAGCGTTCGCGTCATACTAGCCAAAAACATT. Its translation is CSVRVILAKNI. The CDR3 as a whole reads CSVRVILAKNIQYF.

Partial CDR3 DNA: TGCAGTGCTAGAGATTGGGGCAGGGAGGGGTATGGC. As protein: CSARDWGREGYG. Given in full, the CDR3 is CSARDWGREGYGYTF. The chain joins TRBV20-1 to TRBJ1-2; maybe TRBD1 (5 bases). The sequence runs out 3 residues before the end of the CDR3; the remainder is reconstructed from the germline J gene. There are 15 residues in the CDR3. CDR1 and CDR2 from the germline V gene are DFQATT and SNEGSKA (reference sequence). The V gene lost 0 bases and the J gene lost 5 bases, with 16 bases spanning the gap.

Turning to this clone: The read comes to an end 3 residues before the CDR3 does, leaving the germline J gene to fill in the end. The V and J genes are TRBV5-1 and TRBJ2-1, with 11 bases fitting TRBD2. Losses at the gene ends were 4 bases for V and 0 bases for J; bases not matched to a gene: 12. Looked up from germline, CDR1 is SGHRS and CDR2 is YFSETQ. The CDR3 length is 19 residues. The CDR3 spells CASSPGASGGRSSYNEQFF. The CDR3 bases that were read are TGCGCCAGCAGCCCCGGGGCTAGCGGGGGGCGAAGCTCCTACAATGAG. Together with reference TRBV5-1 and TRBJ2-1, the CDR3 gives the full variable domain: KAGVTQTPRYLIKTRGQQVTLSCSPISGHRSVSWYQQTPGQGLQFLFEYFSETQRNKGNFPGRFSGRQFSNSRSEMNVSTLELGDSALYLCASSPGASGGRSSYNEQFFGPGTRLTVL.

Concerning this clone: The sequenced fragment ends 3 residues before the CDR3 boundary, so the rest is inferred from the germline J gene. This sequence joins TRBV7-3 and TRBJ2-3, with 9 bases matching TRBD2. The CDR3 length is 16 residues. The germline CDR1 and CDR2 sequences are SGHTA and FQGTGA. V lost 2 bases, J lost 3 bases, and 6 bases stayed unmatched. The CDR3 loop is CASSLEGGGATDTQYF. The sequenced part of the CDR3 DNA is TGTGCCAGCAGCTTAGAGGGCGGGGGGGCGACAGATACG.

Concerning this clone: The read is 3 residues too short to cover the CDR3 end, so that end is filled in from the germline J gene. The V call is TRBV19, the J call TRBJ2-1; 9 bases line up with TRBD1. The CDR3 consists of 16 residues. The germline CDR1 and CDR2 sequences are LNHDA and SQIVND (reference sequence). V trimming: 5 bases; J trimming: 4 bases; junction bases outside the gene matches: 9. This CDR3 reads CASSPGGQGGYNEQFF. The CDR3 DNA, read in part, is TGTGCCAGTAGTCCGGGGGGACAGGGAGGTTACAATGAG.

In the case of this clone: Coverage ceases 3 residues before the CDR3 finishes, and the germline J gene fills in the end. The rearrangement links TRBV11-2 to TRBJ1-2, with 7 bases identical to TRBD1. The V gene end was trimmed by 1 base and the J gene end by 4 bases; junction bases not matched to a gene: 0. This CDR3 spans 13 amino acids. CDR1 is SGHAT and CDR2 is FQNNGV in the germline V gene. CDR3 bases read: TGTGCCAGCAGCTTAGGACAGGGCTATGGC. Amino acid sequence: CASSLGQGYG. The entire CDR3 reads CASSLGQGYGYTF. Supplemented by reference TRBV11-2 and TRBJ1-2, the full variable domain reads EAGVAQSPRYKIIEKRQSVAFWCNPISGHATLYWYQQILGQGPKLLIQFQNNGVVDDSQLPKDRFSAERLKGVDSTLKIQPAKLEDSAVYLCASSLGQGYGYTFGSGTRLTVV.

Concerning this clone itself: From the germline J gene comes the end of the CDR3, since the read stops 3 residues before it. The genes are TRBV5-1 and TRBJ2-3; weak D call: TRBD1 (6 bases). The CDR3 extends over 17 amino acids. V was pared by 0 bases and J by 0 bases, with 14 bases between. Germline V gives CDR1 SGHRS, CDR2 YFSETQ. CDR3 DNA (partial): TGCGCCAGCAGCTTGGTAATGGGGGACACTAGCACAGATACG. It codes for CASSLVMGDTSTDT. The full CDR3 protein is CASSLVMGDTSTDTQYF.

With respect to this clone: Coverage ceases 3 residues before the CDR3 finishes, and the germline J gene fills in the end. The chain uses TRBV4-1 and TRBJ1-2, with TRBD1 matching over 7 bases. Trimming removed 0 bases from V and 3 bases from J; junction bases left unmatched: 1. The CDR3 consists of 14 residues. Germline V gene sequence: CDR1 MGHRA, CDR2 YSYEKL. The CDR3 region is CASSQETGHYGYTF. The CDR3 DNA, read in part, is TGCGCCAGCAGCCAAGAGACAGGGCACTATGGC.

As to this clone: The read ends 3 residues before the CDR3 terminus; that terminus is restored from the germline J gene. J is TRBJ2-1 and V is TRBV11-2; 9 positions match TRBD2. CDR3 size: 15 residues. Trimming removed 5 bases from V and 5 bases from J; junction bases left unmatched: 7. Per the germline V gene, CDR1 is SGHAT and CDR2 is FQNNGV. The CDR3 DNA, read in part, is TGTGCCAGCAGCCCTTATAGCGGGGGACACAATGAG. Its translation is CASSPYSGGHNE. The whole CDR3 protein reads CASSPYSGGHNEQFF.

On this clone itself: The CDR3 end is not reached by the read, which stops 3 residues before it; the germline J gene fills it in. J is TRBJ2-1 and V is TRBV6-4; 9 bases are shared with TRBD1. Germline V lookup: CDR1 MRHNA, CDR2 SNTAGT. The CDR3 has 14 residues. Losses at the gene ends were 6 bases for V and 9 bases for J; bases not matched to a gene: 9. The CDR3 loop reads CASSRDREDGEQFF. The CDR3 DNA, read in part, is TGTGCCAGCAGCCGGGACAGGGAAGATGGTGAG.

Comment on this clone: The read ends 3 residues shy of where the CDR3 ends; the end is completed using the germline J gene. The chain recombines TRBV12-3 or TRBV12-4 with TRBJ1-5; 7 positions match TRBD1. This CDR3 is 14 amino acids long. The V and J ends lost 6 bases and 6 bases, in that order; junction bases with no gene match: 8. The CDR3 region is CASSTTGESQPQHF. CDR3 bases read: TGTGCCAGCAGCACAACAGGGGAAAGTCAGCCC.

Notes on this clone: Read sequence stops 3 residues before the CDR3 end, and the germline J gene provides the missing end. The rearrangement joins TRBV13 to TRBJ2-2; the match to TRBD1 covers 9 bases. The CDR3 consists of 18 residues. Trimming removed 6 bases from V and 0 bases from J; junction bases left unmatched: 11. From germline, CDR1 is PRHDT and CDR2 FYEKMQ (reference sequence). Incomplete CDR3 DNA: TGTGCCAGCAGTTTCGGGACAGGGAGCTATCCGAACACCGGGGAG. The encoded protein is CASSFGTGSYPNTGE. The entire CDR3 protein reads CASSFGTGSYPNTGELFF.

Turning to this clone: The CDR3 end falls 3 residues outside the read, so it is completed with the germline J gene. The rearrangement joins TRBV5-1 to TRBJ2-7; 8 bases align to TRBD1. CDR1 is SGHRS and CDR2 is YFSETQ in the germline V gene. The CDR3 spans 15 residues. The J segment lost 0 bases and the V segment lost 5 bases, leaving 7 bases of the junction unmatched. The CDR3 protein is CASSPGDRSSYEQYF. The CDR3 DNA, read in part, is TGCGCCAGCAGTCCAGGGGACAGGAGCTCCTACGAG.

Of note for this clone: The read comes to an end 3 residues before the CDR3 does, leaving the germline J gene to fill in the end. The gene calls are TRBV6-1 and TRBJ2-2; a possible D gene is TRBD2 (7 bases). The CDR3 runs 15 residues. Trimming shortened V by 2 bases and J by 9 bases, and 16 bases separated the two germline ends. Germline values: CDR1 MNHNS, CDR2 SASEGT. CDR3 sequence reads: CASSEKGSGGRELFF. The sequenced part of the CDR3 DNA is TGTGCCAGCAGTGAAAAGGGGTCCGGGGGGCGGGAG.

Note on this clone: Read coverage stops 3 residues before the CDR3 terminus; the germline J gene supplies the remainder. The chain has TRBV19 and TRBJ2-7, with 7 bases aligning to TRBD1. V gave up 6 bases and J gave up 5 bases; unmatched junction bases: 7. There are 13 residues in the CDR3. Germline assignment: CDR1 LNHDA and CDR2 SQIVND (reference sequence). The DNA read from the CDR3 is TGTGCCAGTAGCGTGGACAGGAACGACGAG. Protein: CASSVDRNDE. The whole CDR3 is CASSVDRNDEQYF.

Worth noting for this clone: Read sequence stops 3 residues before the CDR3 end, and the germline J gene provides the missing end. This chain joins TRBV6-1 and TRBJ1-1; D possibly corresponds to TRBD1 (5 bases). This CDR3 spans 13 amino acids. The germline V gene encodes CDR1 MNHNS and CDR2 SASEGT. The sequenced CDR3 bases are TGTGCCAGCAGTGAAGCTCGGGGGTTGGGA. This codes for CASSEARGLG. The whole CDR3 sequence reads CASSEARGLGAFF.

Concerning this clone: The read ends 3 residues early relative to the CDR3; the germline J gene fills the gap. This sequence joins TRBV7-6 and TRBJ2-7; D possibly corresponds to TRBD2 (7 bases). CDR1 and CDR2 from the germline V gene are SGHVS and FNYEAQ. V lost 2 bases and J 1 base, leaving 12 bases between the germline ends. The CDR3 runs to 15 residues. CDR3 in amino acids: CASSLRGAGSYEQYF. The sequenced CDR3 bases are TGTGCCAGCAGCTTACGGGGGGCCGGGTCCTACGAG.